This T cell receptor beta chain was profiled in a study of blood T cell repertoires in COVID-19. How the authors handled the data: Reference gene primers were amplified, and this amplification served to estimate nucleated cell counts. Some clones are missing from TCRdb's copy, which holds only in-frame ones; the method was immunoSEQ multiplex PCR. That table supplies the V and J calls and clone size; D and trimming were determined from the DNA. Of some 330,000 clones listed, over 70% are singletons. Per germline, CDR1 MDHEN and CDR2 SYDVKM. V lost 0 bases to trimming and J lost 6 bases; unmatched junction nucleotides: 7. The CDR3 has 15 residues.

The genes are TRBV28 and TRBJ2-7; TRBD1 matches 8 bases. Sequenced: PBMCs or T cells enriched from blood (not recorded which). This receptor was identified in a man aged 30 to 39 who had recovered from COVID-19. The CDR3 region is CASSLWDREASEQYF. DNA for the CDR3: TGTGCCAGCAGTTTATGGGACAGGGAAGCCTCCGAGCAGTACTTC.